The 25 T cell receptor beta chains presented below share a single source sample, sequenced in a study of T cells in Graves' hyperthyroidism and ophthalmopathy. RNA transcripts gave rise to amplified TCR beta CDR3 regions. When the TCR CDR3 underwent first-round RT-PCR, the HTBI primer set was used. TCRdb re-derived calls from the multiplex PCR reads in MiXCR, one entry per CDR3 protein. The table lists roughly 380,000 distinct CDR3 sequences, roughly 13% of them singletons. The sequencing input was blood. These receptors all stem from a woman aged 60-75 years with Graves' hyperthyroidism.

This sequence joins TRBV6-1 and TRBJ2-4; possible D gene TRBD1, 5 bases. CDR1 and CDR2 (germline): MNHNS, SASEGT. The CDR3 is made up of 14 amino acids. The V end was cut by 7 bases, the J end by 0 bases, with 10 bases between. CDR3 sequence: CASILRVAKNIQYF. In DNA form, the CDR3 reads TGTGCCAGCATTCTCAGGGTAGCCAAAAACATTCAGTACTTC.

This chain joins TRBV20-1 and TRBJ1-1, with 9 bases aligning to TRBD1. The trim removed 6 bases at V and 4 bases at J, leaving 6 bases unmatched. The germline CDR1 and CDR2 sequences are DFQATT and SNEGSKA (reference sequence). This CDR3 spans 13 amino acids. CDR3 region: CSATGGAGTEAFF. In DNA, the CDR3 is TGCAGTGCAACAGGGGGCGCGGGCACTGAAGCTTTCTTT.

The gene calls are TRBV6-2 or TRBV6-3 and TRBJ2-7, with 10 positions matching TRBD1. The V segment lost 0 bases and the J segment 4 bases; nucleotides outside the gene matches: 3. Germline loops: CDR1 MNHEY, CDR2 SVGEGT. The length of the CDR3 is 15 residues. Here the CDR3 DNA reads TGTGCCAGCAGTTACTCCGGGACAGGGGTTTACGAGCAGTACTTC. It specifies CASSYSGTGVYEQYF.

This clonotype has a count of ten or more. This rearrangement joins TRBV5-1 to TRBJ2-7; TRBD1 matches at 8 bases. The V segment lost 4 bases and the J segment 2 bases; nucleotides outside the gene matches: 5. CDR1 is SGHRS, CDR2 YFSETQ, per germline. The CDR3 sequence is 14 residues long. Here the CDR3 DNA reads TGCGCCAGCAGCCCAGAACAGGGGGCCTACGAGCAGTACTTC. Translation gives CASSPEQGAYEQYF.

This clonotype came up many times. The CDR3 bases are TGTGCCAGCAGTCAGAGGGGCGGGACCGGGGAGCTGTTTTTT. It is translated as CASSQRGGTGELFF. The genes are TRBV6-1 and TRBJ2-2, with D tentatively TRBD1 or TRBD2 (5 bases each). CDR3 length: 14 amino acids. CDR1 is MNHNS, CDR2 SASEGT, per germline. V lost 5 bases, J lost 5 bases, and 12 bases lay in between.

This clonotype was counted at least ten times. The V call is TRBV2, the J call TRBJ2-7; 9 bases agree with TRBD1. The CDR3 extends over 14 amino acids. The V gene's germline CDR1 is SNHLY and CDR2 FYNNEI. Trimming at V came to 0 bases and at J to 10 bases, leaving 7 bases not matched to a gene. The CDR3 loop is CASSEASDRGYQYF. The CDR3 DNA reads TGTGCCAGCAGTGAAGCTTCGGACAGGGGATATCAGTACTTC.

In this sample, this clonotype turned up many times. The chain carries TRBV29-1 and TRBJ1-1; D is ambiguous. CDR3 length: 13 amino acids. CDR1 is SQVTM and CDR2 is ANQGSEA in the germline V gene. V was trimmed by 2 bases and J by 1 base, leaving 8 bases between them. The CDR3, as DNA: TGCAGCGTTGAATCGAATCCGAACACTGAAGCTTTCTTT. Protein sequence: CSVESNPNTEAFF.

This clonotype was detected only a few times. The genes are TRBV27 and TRBJ2-5; D is uncertain. This CDR3 contains 14 residues. The germline CDR1 and CDR2 sequences are MNHEY and SMNVEV (reference sequence). V lost 3 bases and J lost 0, with 8 bases in between. CDR3 nucleotides: TGTGCCAGCAGTTTCACCGGGTACCAAGAGACCCAGTACTTC. It yields the protein CASSFTGYQETQYF.

This clonotype occurred many times. The chain combines TRBV5-4 with TRBJ2-7, with 7 positions matching TRBD1. The CDR3 spans 17 residues. The V gene end was trimmed by 4 bases and the J gene end by 2 bases; junction bases not matched to a gene: 15. Looked up from germline, CDR1 is SGHNT and CDR2 is YYREEE (reference sequence). This chain's CDR3 is CASSPATGAGVTYEQYF. The CDR3 region has the DNA TGTGCCAGCAGCCCTGCCACAGGGGCGGGTGTCACCTACGAGCAGTACTTC.

This clonotype was observed a handful of times. V usage is TRBV6-5 and J usage is TRBJ1-2, with 8 nucleotides matching TRBD1. The CDR3 extends over 16 amino acids. Germline V gene sequence: CDR1 MNHEY, CDR2 SVGAGI. V shed 5 bases, J shed 5 bases, and the junction held 13 bases outside the gene matches. CDR3 coding DNA: TGTGCCAGCAGTCCGACAGCCCGGGACAGGCGGTATGGCTACACCTTC. It translates to CASSPTARDRRYGYTF.

This clonotype showed up just a few times. The chain joins TRBV24-1 to TRBJ2-1; 9 bases map to TRBD1. This CDR3 has 15 amino acids. Germline CDR1 and CDR2: KGHDR and SFDVKD. The V and J ends lost 3 bases and 3 bases, in that order; junction bases with no gene match: 2. CDR3 nucleotides: TGTGCCACCAGTGATACAGGGGGCAACTACAATGAGCAGTTCTTC. As protein: CATSDTGGNYNEQFF.

This clonotype was observed a handful of times. This sequence joins TRBV29-1 and TRBJ1-2; D possibly corresponds to TRBD1 (6 bases). Looked up from germline, CDR1 is SQVTM and CDR2 is ANQGSEA. The length of the CDR3 is 13 residues. V lost 7 bases and J 2 bases, leaving 14 bases between the germline ends. The CDR3 loop reads CSAPVQGNYGYTF. The CDR3 nucleotides are TGCAGCGCCCCGGTACAGGGAAACTATGGCTACACCTTC.

This clonotype appeared a few times. The chain has TRBV25-1 and TRBJ2-3, with TRBD2 identical over 10 bases. Germline-derived CDR1 and CDR2 are MGHDK and SYGVNS. The CDR3 is made up of 15 amino acids. After removal of 7 bases from V and 1 base from J, the junction contained 5 bases not matched to a gene. This chain's CDR3 is CASMGLAKGTDTQYF. The CDR3 DNA is TGTGCCAGCATGGGACTAGCGAAAGGCACAGATACGCAGTATTTT.

This clonotype occurred many times. The CDR3 nucleotides are TGTGCCAGCAGTCGCAGACTAGCGGGAGTCAATGAGCAGTTCTTC. It codes for CASSRRLAGVNEQFF. The chain couples TRBV12-3 or TRBV12-4 to TRBJ2-1, with TRBD2 matching over 12 bases. This CDR3 contains 15 residues. With 5 bases clipped from V and 6 bases from J, the junction kept 5 bases outside the gene matches.

This clonotype occurred many times. The J gene is TRBJ2-7, the V gene TRBV18; D is unclear. V was pared by 2 bases and J by 4 bases, with 12 bases between. This CDR3 has 14 amino acids. Germline CDR1 KGHSH, CDR2 LQKENI. The CDR3 is CASSPGVSEYEQYF. The CDR3 DNA is TGTGCCAGCTCACCAGGGGTCTCGGAGTACGAGCAGTACTTC.

This clonotype was counted between two and nine times. The chain links TRBV30 to TRBJ2-7; D tentatively fits TRBD1 or TRBD2 (5 bases each). From germline, CDR1 is GTSNPN and CDR2 SVGIG (reference sequence). The length of the CDR3 is 16 residues. V gave up 1 base and J gave up 5 bases, with 21 bases separating them. CDR3 DNA sequence: TGTGCCTGGAGTGGGCGGCGACTCCGGGACGAAAACGAGCAGTACTTC. This codes for CAWSGRRLRDENEQYF. Complete variable domain (other parts from reference TRBV30 and TRBJ2-7): SQTIHQWPATLVQPVGSPLSLECTVEGTSNPNLYWYRQAAGRGLQLLFYSVGIGQISSEVPQNLSASRPQDRQFILSSKKLLLSDSGFYLCAWSGRRLRDENEQYFGPGTRLTVT.

This clonotype appeared many times. V is TRBV11-2 and J is TRBJ2-2, with 11 bases aligning to TRBD2. CDR3 size: 15 residues. CDR1 and CDR2 from the germline V gene are SGHAT and FQNNGV. J was trimmed by 3 bases and V by 5 bases; bases with no gene match: 2. The chain's CDR3 is CASSRLAGYTGELFF. The CDR3 nucleotides read TGTGCCAGCAGCCGACTAGCGGGATACACCGGGGAGCTGTTTTTT. The full variable domain, completed using reference TRBV11-2 and TRBJ2-2, is EAGVAQSPRYKIIEKRQSVAFWCNPISGHATLYWYQQILGQGPKLLIQFQNNGVVDDSQLPKDRFSAERLKGVDSTLKIQPAKLEDSAVYLCASSRLAGYTGELFFGEGSRLTVL.

This clonotype occurred many times. V is TRBV5-1 and J is TRBJ2-7; 7 bases align to TRBD2. Germline V gene lookup returns CDR1 SGHRS and CDR2 YFSETQ. The CDR3 sequence is 16 residues long. Germline trimming cut 5 bases from V and 0 bases from J; bases unmatched to any gene: 11. Here the CDR3 DNA reads TGCGCCAGCAGTCCGGGGGTGGGACTAAGCTCCTACGAGCAGTACTTC. Encoded protein: CASSPGVGLSSYEQYF.

This clonotype came up a few times. The chain recombines TRBV12-3 or TRBV12-4 with TRBJ2-3, with TRBD2 matching 9 bases. V lost 3 bases and J lost 4; bases outside the gene matches: 8. This CDR3 has 16 residues. CDR3 in amino acids: CASSFRAGGLADTQYF. The DNA for the CDR3 is TGTGCCAGCAGTTTTCGCGCGGGAGGGCTGGCAGATACGCAGTATTTT.

The chain recombines TRBV6-5 with TRBJ1-6; maybe TRBD1 (5 bases). Germline assignment: CDR1 MNHEY and CDR2 SVGAGI. The CDR3 runs to 16 residues. Trimming took off 1 base at V and 8 bases at J, with 15 bases between the two ends. The CDR3 region is CASSYLAGPGDSPLHF. The CDR3 DNA is TGTGCCAGCAGTTACTTGGCCGGGCCGGGGGATTCACCCCTCCACTTT.

Many counts were recorded for this clonotype. The chain employs TRBV5-1 and TRBJ1-4; 7 bases align to TRBD1. This CDR3 region has 15 residues. V shed 2 bases and J 3 bases; nucleotides not matched to a gene: 4. The germline V gene has CDR1 SGHRS and CDR2 YFSETQ. CDR3 in amino acids: CASSLTGDSNEKLFF. Here the CDR3 DNA reads TGCGCCAGCAGCTTAACAGGGGACTCTAATGAAAAACTGTTTTTT.

The J gene is TRBJ1-1, the V gene TRBV19; no reliable D call. Deletions cut 7 bases from V and 5 bases from J, with 17 bases between. The CDR3 runs to 14 residues. Germline CDR1 is LNHDA and CDR2 is SQIVND (reference sequence). The DNA for the CDR3 is TGTGCCAGTACAACCCAACCAGGAATTACTGAAGCTTTCTTT. It codes for CASTTQPGITEAFF.

This clonotype showed up just a few times. The chain employs TRBV25-1 and TRBJ2-3, with 7 bases identical to TRBD2. CDR1 is MGHDK, CDR2 SYGVNS, per germline. This CDR3 contains 16 residues. V gave up 7 bases and J gave up 6 bases; unmatched junction bases: 16. The CDR3 reads CASIGLADPVGDTQYF. DNA of the CDR3: TGTGCCAGCATAGGCCTAGCGGACCCGGTGGGGGATACGCAGTATTTT.

The DNA of the CDR3 is TGCAGTGCTAGAGATAACAGGCAGGGGGGCCACGAGCAGTACTTC. Encoded protein: CSARDNRQGGHEQYF. This chain links TRBV20-1 with TRBJ2-7; possible D gene TRBD1, 7 bases. V shed 0 bases and J shed 5 bases, with 17 bases lying between them. CDR1 is DFQATT, CDR2 SNEGSKA, per germline (reference sequence). The CDR3 covers 15 residues.

In its sample, this clonotype was seen many times. The V and J genes are TRBV28 and TRBJ2-2; 14 bases are a match to TRBD2. This CDR3 spans 18 amino acids. V trimming: 10 bases; J trimming: 4 bases; junction bases outside the gene matches: 14. CDR1 and CDR2 (germline): MDHEN, SYDVKM. CDR3 DNA sequence: TGTGCCACCAGAGAGACTAGCGGGAGGGCCGGGGTCACCGGGGAGCTGTTTTTT. Residues: CATRETSGRAGVTGELFF.